This T cell receptor beta chain was sequenced during a study of beta chain features in type 1 diabetes. This clone turned up a few times. The antigen is not known. Study findings and constraints: A moderate, significant TCRB CDR3 shortening appeared in type 1 diabetes across four CD4+ subsets.

Reverse transcribing all isolated RNA meant expressed TCRB transcripts were sequenced. Method: immunoSEQ multiplex PCR; TCRdb's copy keeps in-frame clones and lacks some. The profile covers some 150,000 clones, with approximately 8.7% appearing a single time and under 0.85% taken by the ten largest. V gave up 5 bases and J gave up 10 bases; unmatched junction bases: 9. Germline CDR1 SGHVS, CDR2 FQNEAQ. The CDR3 runs to 14 residues. The origin of this receptor is a woman younger than 45 with type 1 diabetes. The material sequenced was central memory CD4+ T cells from blood. This chain joins TRBV7-8 and TRBJ2-3; 10 bases map to TRBD2. CDR3 in DNA: TGTGCCAGCAGCCCACACCTAGCGGGAGAGGCGCAGTATTTT. Its translation: CASSPHLAGEAQYF.